This T cell receptor beta chain was sequenced during a study of shared clonotypes between healthy human individuals. With 0 bases removed from V and 6 bases from J, the gap between germline ends came to 9 bases. The CDR3 runs to 14 residues. CDR1 is MNHNY and CDR2 is SVGAGI in the germline V gene (reference sequence). Sequencing used immunoSEQ multiplex PCR; TCRdb keeps in-frame clones, though not all of them. The sample includes some 510,000 clones, roughly 78% seen only once; the top ten take over 10%. Sequencing was performed on PBMCs. The genes are TRBV6-6 and TRBJ2-1; D is unclear. This receptor was obtained from a woman aged 40 to 50 in good health. Some clones in this sample may be carry-over from other donors' samples. The CDR3 sequence: CASSYSLSGNEQFF. CDR3 bases: TGTGCCAGCAGTTACTCCCTTTCCGGCAATGAGCAGTTCTTC.